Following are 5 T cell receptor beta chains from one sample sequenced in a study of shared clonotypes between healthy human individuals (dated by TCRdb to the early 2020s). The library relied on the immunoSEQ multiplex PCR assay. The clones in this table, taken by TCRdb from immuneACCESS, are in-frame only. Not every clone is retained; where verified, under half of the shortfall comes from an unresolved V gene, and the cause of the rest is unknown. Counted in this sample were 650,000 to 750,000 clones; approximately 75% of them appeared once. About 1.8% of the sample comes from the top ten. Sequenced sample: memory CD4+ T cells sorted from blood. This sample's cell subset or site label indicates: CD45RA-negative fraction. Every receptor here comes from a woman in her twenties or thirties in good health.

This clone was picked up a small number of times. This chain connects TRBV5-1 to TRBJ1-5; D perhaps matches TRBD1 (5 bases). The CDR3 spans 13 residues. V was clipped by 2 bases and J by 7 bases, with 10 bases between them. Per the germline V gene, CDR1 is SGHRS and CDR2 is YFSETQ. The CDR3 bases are TGCGCCAGCAGCTTTTCAGGGCAACAGCCCCAGCATTTT. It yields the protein CASSFSGQQPQHF.

CDR3 residues: CASSLWSPTDSYEQYF. CDR3 sequence (DNA): TGTGCCAGCAGTTTATGGTCGCCAACCGACTCCTACGAGCAGTACTTC. The chain joins TRBV28 to TRBJ2-7; no reliable D call. This CDR3 is built from 16 residues. From germline, CDR1 is MDHEN and CDR2 SYDVKM. V was trimmed by 0 bases and J by 0 bases, leaving 12 bases between them.

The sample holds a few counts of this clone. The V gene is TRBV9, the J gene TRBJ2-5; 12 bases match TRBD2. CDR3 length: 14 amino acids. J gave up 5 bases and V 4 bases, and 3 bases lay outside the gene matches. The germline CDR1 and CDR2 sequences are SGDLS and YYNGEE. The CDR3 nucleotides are TGTGCCAGCAGCCTCGGACTAGCGGGGGAGACCCAGTACTTC. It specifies CASSLGLAGETQYF.

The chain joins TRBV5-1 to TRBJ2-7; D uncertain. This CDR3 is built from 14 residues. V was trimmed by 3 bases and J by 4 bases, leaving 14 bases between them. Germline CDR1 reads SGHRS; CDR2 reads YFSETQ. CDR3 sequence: CASSSSTVTYEQYF. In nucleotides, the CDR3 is TGCGCCAGCAGCTCATCTACAGTTACTTACGAGCAGTACTTC.

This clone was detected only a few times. In DNA form, the CDR3 reads TGTGCCAGCACCCTTTTTGGGGGGCCCACCAAGAACACTGAAGCTTTCTTT. Protein product: CASTLFGGPTKNTEAFF. J is TRBJ1-1 and V is TRBV7-2; possibly TRBD1 for D (6 bases). V gave up 7 bases and J gave up 1 base, with 22 bases separating them. The CDR3 runs to 17 residues. Germline CDR1 is SGHTA and CDR2 is FQGNSA.